Listed below are T cell receptor beta chains from one sample, sequenced in a study of blood T cells in healthy people across ages. Via MiXCR, TCRdb re-called the 5' RACE reads, giving one row per CDR3 protein. In the table there are over 1.5 million distinct CDR3 sequences, 49% of which are singletons. The sample consisted of blood. All receptors come from a woman aged 40 to 50 in good health. Both conserved end residues are part of each CDR3. The D gene is left open where the match is weak. The size field is filled for only some rows; it gives once, few, many or a size class.

size: NA; V: TRBV7-2; D: NA; J: TRBJ1-2; DNA: TGTGCCAGCAGCCCGTTCAGGGGAGCCTATGGCTACACCTTC; CDR3: CASSPFRGAYGYTF
size: NA; V: TRBV20-1; D: NA; J: TRBJ2-4; DNA: TGCAGTGCTAGATTGGATTACAATGAGCAGTACTTC; CDR3: CSARLDYNEQYF
size: NA; V: TRBV7-9; D: NA; J: TRBJ1-5; DNA: TGTGCCAGCAGCTTAGGCACTCAGGGGCAGCCCCAGCATTTT; CDR3: CASSLGTQGQPQHF
size: NA; V: TRBV6-6; D: NA; J: TRBJ2-5; DNA: TGTGCCAGCAGCCTCCCGGGCCAGGTGGAGACCCAGTACTTC; CDR3: CASSLPGQVETQYF
size: NA; V: TRBV2; D: TRBD1; J: TRBJ2-4; DNA: TGTGCCAGCAGCGGAACAGGGGGCCAATTCGACCTAGCCAAAAACATTCAGTACTTC; CDR3: CASSGTGGQFDLAKNIQYF
size: NA; V: TRBV7-2; D: NA; J: TRBJ2-1; DNA: TGTGCCAGCAGCGCCGCGGGGACCCCAATTCGGGATGAGCAGTTCTTC; CDR3: CASSAAGTPIRDEQFF
size: NA; V: TRBV28; D: NA; J: TRBJ1-3; DNA: TGTGCCACCTCTGCATTGGGGTCCGGAAACACCATATATTTT; CDR3: CATSALGSGNTIYF
size: NA; V: TRBV28; D: NA; J: TRBJ1-5; DNA: TGTGCCAGCAGTTCCGCCGGGGCAAAGGGGCAGCCCCAGCATTTT; CDR3: CASSSAGAKGQPQHF
size: NA; V: TRBV6-1; D: NA; J: TRBJ1-1; DNA: TGTGCCAGCTGGCAGAGGAGCACTGAAGCTTTCTTT; CDR3: CASWQRSTEAFF
size: few; V: TRBV4-2; D: NA; J: TRBJ1-1; DNA: TGTGCCAGCAGCCAAGATGAGTCGGGGGGAACTGAAGCTTTCTTT; CDR3: CASSQDESGGTEAFF
size: NA; V: TRBV3-1; D: NA; J: TRBJ1-5; DNA: TGTACCAGCAGCCAAGCCCCAGGGCGGCAGCCCCAGCATTTT; CDR3: CTSSQAPGRQPQHF
size: NA; V: TRBV12-3/TRBV12-4; D: NA; J: TRBJ1-4; DNA: TGTGCCAGCAGTTTGGCCGGGCCTTCTAATGAAAAACTGTTTTTT; CDR3: CASSLAGPSNEKLFF
size: NA; V: TRBV29-1; D: TRBD1; J: TRBJ1-2; DNA: TGCAGCGTTGAAGGACAGGGGGCTCATGGCTACACCTTC; CDR3: CSVEGQGAHGYTF
size: NA; V: TRBV18; D: NA; J: TRBJ2-3; DNA: TGTGCCAGCTCACCACAGTCGGATACGCAGTATTTT; CDR3: CASSPQSDTQYF
size: NA; V: TRBV4-1; D: NA; J: TRBJ1-4; DNA: TGCGCCAGCAGCCAAGTTGGCGATGAAAAACTGTTTTTT; CDR3: CASSQVGDEKLFF
size: once; V: TRBV7-8; D: TRBD1; J: TRBJ1-2; DNA: TGTGCCAGCAGCGACCGACAGGGGACCCAGGGCTACACCTTC; CDR3: CASSDRQGTQGYTF
size: few; V: TRBV4-3; D: TRBD2; J: TRBJ2-1; DNA: TGCGCCAGCAGCCAGGGTAGCGGGGGGATTTACAATGAGCAGTTCTTC; CDR3: CASSQGSGGIYNEQFF
size: NA; V: TRBV29-1; D: TRBD1; J: TRBJ1-2; DNA: TGCAGCTTAGACACCAGACAGGGCTCCAACTATGGCTACACCTTC; CDR3: CSLDTRQGSNYGYTF
size: NA; V: TRBV6-6; D: NA; J: TRBJ1-2; DNA: TGTGCCAGCAAAGAGGCGGACTATGGCTACACCTTC; CDR3: CASKEADYGYTF
size: NA; V: TRBV5-1; D: TRBD1; J: TRBJ2-5; DNA: TGCGCCAGCAGCTTGGCCGCACAGGGGAATGAGCAGTACTTC; CDR3: CASSLAAQGNEQYF
size: NA; V: TRBV7-2; D: NA; J: TRBJ2-2; DNA: TGTGCCAGCAGCCGAGACACAACGAACACCGGGGAGCTGTTTTTT; CDR3: CASSRDTTNTGELFF
size: once; V: TRBV3-1; D: NA; J: TRBJ2-5; DNA: TGTGCCAGCAGCCAAACCTCCATAGGGGGGGGGCCTGGAGAGACCCAGTACTTC; CDR3: CASSQTSIGGGPGETQYF
size: NA; V: TRBV9; D: NA; J: TRBJ2-4; DNA: TGTGCCAGCAGCGCAGGACAGGGAGGGGGAAGCGCCGCCAAAAACATTCAGTACTTC; CDR3: CASSAGQGGGSAAKNIQYF
size: few; V: TRBV29-1; D: NA; J: TRBJ2-1; DNA: TGCAGCGTTGGGGTAAATAGCGGTATGTCCTACAATGAGCAGTTCTTC; CDR3: CSVGVNSGMSYNEQFF
size: NA; V: TRBV24-1; D: TRBD2; J: TRBJ2-3; DNA: TGTGCCACCAGTGGGGGCGGTCAAGCGGGGGGCCTCCCGGCTAGCACAGATACGCAGTATTTT; CDR3: CATSGGGQAGGLPASTDTQYF
size: few; V: TRBV9; D: TRBD2; J: TRBJ2-5; DNA: TGTGCCAGCAGCGTTAGCGGGGGCCACCAAGAGACCCAGTACTTC; CDR3: CASSVSGGHQETQYF
size: NA; V: TRBV24-1; D: TRBD1; J: TRBJ1-2; DNA: TGTGCCACCAGTGGCGCTGACCCTCGGGACAGGGCAGTCGGCTACACCTTC; CDR3: CATSGADPRDRAVGYTF
size: NA; V: TRBV7-2; D: NA; J: TRBJ2-1; DNA: TGTGCCAGCAGCTTATGGGGCACGCGCTCGGAGCAGTTCTTC; CDR3: CASSLWGTRSEQFF
size: few; V: TRBV10-3; D: NA; J: TRBJ2-5; DNA: TGTGCCATCAGGACGGGAGAGACCCAGTACTTC; CDR3: CAIRTGETQYF
size: NA; V: TRBV4-1; D: NA; J: TRBJ2-7; DNA: TGCGCCAGCAGCCAAGAGTGGGGCAGAGTCTACGAGCAGTACTTC; CDR3: CASSQEWGRVYEQYF
size: NA; V: TRBV14; D: NA; J: TRBJ2-5; DNA: TGTGCCAGCAGCCAGCATGGGGGGGAGACCCAGTACTTC; CDR3: CASSQHGGETQYF
size: NA; V: TRBV6-2/TRBV6-3; D: NA; J: TRBJ2-7; DNA: TGTGCCAGCAGCCCCGGGACTCCTGTCGAGCAGTACTTC; CDR3: CASSPGTPVEQYF
size: NA; V: TRBV20-1; D: TRBD2; J: TRBJ2-5; DNA: TGCAGTGCTAGAGATCGGGGTAGCGGGGCTGCCAGGGAGACCCAGTACTTC; CDR3: CSARDRGSGAARETQYF
size: NA; V: TRBV7-9; D: NA; J: TRBJ1-6; DNA: TGTGCCAGCAGCGACCAACAGGGCCTCTTCATCTATAATTCACCCCTCCACTTT; CDR3: CASSDQQGLFIYNSPLHF
size: NA; V: TRBV28; D: NA; J: TRBJ1-2; DNA: TGTGCCAGTCAGACACCCGGGGGGGTAAACTATGGCTACACCTTC; CDR3: CASQTPGGVNYGYTF
size: NA; V: TRBV20-1; D: NA; J: TRBJ2-3; DNA: TGCAGTGCTAGTCACGACGGGGGGCGCACAGATACGCAGTATTTT; CDR3: CSASHDGGRTDTQYF
size: NA; V: TRBV27; D: NA; J: TRBJ1-2; DNA: TGTGCCAGCAGTTTAAGGGGGGGTGGAGGGAGAATTTTCAACTATGGCTACACCTTC; CDR3: CASSLRGGGGRIFNYGYTF
size: few; V: TRBV2; D: NA; J: TRBJ2-7; DNA: TGTGCCAGCAGAGAAGGGGCAGGGTTGCCCGAGCAGTACTTC; CDR3: CASREGAGLPEQYF
size: few; V: TRBV28; D: NA; J: TRBJ2-7; DNA: TGTGCCAGCAGTTTATTCGGGGGCGCCGGGTACGAGCAGTACTTC; CDR3: CASSLFGGAGYEQYF
size: NA; V: TRBV9; D: TRBD1; J: TRBJ1-2; DNA: TGTGCCAGCAGCGTACGACCGGGACAGGCGGGCTATGGCTACACCTTC; CDR3: CASSVRPGQAGYGYTF
size: NA; V: TRBV7-2; D: NA; J: TRBJ2-5; DNA: TGTGCCAGCAGCAATTCGCCCTCATTAACCGGGACCCAGTACTTC; CDR3: CASSNSPSLTGTQYF
size: NA; V: TRBV4-2; D: NA; J: TRBJ2-3; DNA: TGTGCCAGCAGCCAAGATATTGCAGATACGCAGTATTTT; CDR3: CASSQDIADTQYF
size: NA; V: TRBV12-3/TRBV12-4; D: TRBD2; J: TRBJ2-5; DNA: TGTGCCAGCAGTTTGTTTGACGGGGGGTACCAAGAGACCCAGTACTTC; CDR3: CASSLFDGGYQETQYF
size: NA; V: TRBV20-1; D: NA; J: TRBJ2-7; DNA: TGCAGTGCTAGAGATCCGCGGGGAGATCTCGACGAGCAGTACTTC; CDR3: CSARDPRGDLDEQYF
size: NA; V: TRBV9; D: TRBD1; J: TRBJ2-2; DNA: TGTGCCAGCAGGGGACAGGAGAACACCGGGGAGCTGTTTTTT; CDR3: CASRGQENTGELFF
size: NA; V: TRBV28; D: NA; J: TRBJ2-3; DNA: TGTGCCAGCGTCTCTCGTTGGGGGCGCACAGATACGCAGTATTTT; CDR3: CASVSRWGRTDTQYF
size: NA; V: TRBV12-3/TRBV12-4; D: TRBD2; J: TRBJ2-5; DNA: TGTGCCAGCAGTTCCCTGGTAGCGGGGGGACCTTACCAAGAGACCCAGTACTTC; CDR3: CASSSLVAGGPYQETQYF
size: few; V: TRBV4-3; D: NA; J: TRBJ2-1; DNA: TGCGCCAGCAGCCTAGCCTACCTCCAGAATGAGCAGTTCTTC; CDR3: CASSLAYLQNEQFF
size: NA; V: TRBV20-1; D: TRBD2; J: TRBJ2-1; DNA: TGCAGTGCTACCGTACCTAGCGGATTATACAATGAGCAGTTCTTC; CDR3: CSATVPSGLYNEQFF
size: NA; V: TRBV29-1; D: TRBD1; J: TRBJ2-1; DNA: TGCAGCGTTGAAGACTCGGACAGGGGGCACAATGAGCAGTTCTTC; CDR3: CSVEDSDRGHNEQFF
size: few; V: TRBV6-2/TRBV6-3; D: NA; J: TRBJ2-3; DNA: TGTGCCAGCAGGCGGTCTAACACAGATACGCAGTATTTT; CDR3: CASRRSNTDTQYF
size: NA; V: TRBV12-5; D: NA; J: TRBJ2-1; DNA: TGTGCTAGTGGTTGGGGGACTTACAATGAGCAGTTCTTC; CDR3: CASGWGTYNEQFF
size: few; V: TRBV24-1; D: NA; J: TRBJ2-5; DNA: TGTGCCACCAGTGGGGGATTAGGGCGGGGAGAAGAGACCCAGTACTTC; CDR3: CATSGGLGRGEETQYF
size: NA; V: TRBV18; D: NA; J: TRBJ1-2; DNA: TGTGCCAGCTCACCCCGGACCCCCAACTATGGCTACACCTTC; CDR3: CASSPRTPNYGYTF
size: NA; V: TRBV3-1; D: NA; J: TRBJ2-2; DNA: TGTGCCAGCAGCCAAGGGCCCGGGCTGTTTTTT; CDR3: CASSQGPGLFF
size: NA; V: TRBV20-1; D: TRBD1; J: TRBJ2-7; DNA: TGCAGTGCTAGAGTGTTAGGCAGGGGGAACACTGAGCAGTACTTC; CDR3: CSARVLGRGNTEQYF
size: NA; V: TRBV9; D: NA; J: TRBJ1-2; DNA: TGTGCCAGCAGCGTAGTTTCCGAACACTATGGCTACACCTTC; CDR3: CASSVVSEHYGYTF
size: NA; V: TRBV6-2/TRBV6-3; D: TRBD1; J: TRBJ2-1; DNA: TGTGCCAGCAGTTCCCGCGGGTCAGGGGGCTTATCCTACAATGAGCAGTTCTTC; CDR3: CASSSRGSGGLSYNEQFF
size: NA; V: TRBV4-3; D: TRBD1; J: TRBJ2-6; DNA: TGCGCCAGCAGCCAAGACGGACAGGGCGACGTCCTGACTTTC; CDR3: CASSQDGQGDVLTF
size: NA; V: TRBV6-2/TRBV6-3; D: NA; J: TRBJ2-5; DNA: TGTGCCAGCAGTCATACTCCCAGGGAGACCCAGTACTTC; CDR3: CASSHTPRETQYF